The 29 T cell receptor beta chains presented below share a single source sample, sequenced in a study of blood T cell repertoires in COVID-19. Method: immunoSEQ multiplex PCR; TCRdb's copy keeps in-frame clones and lacks some. The table has tens of thousands of clones, about four fifths seen once. Specimen: peripheral blood. These receptors all come from a man aged 50 to 60 with COVID-19, enrolled during active disease.

The chain joins TRBV4-3 to TRBJ2-1, with 7 bases matching TRBD1. V lost 1 base to trimming and J lost 0 bases; unmatched junction nucleotides: 3. The CDR3 has 16 residues. Germline V gene lookup returns CDR1 LGHNA and CDR2 YSLEER. The CDR3 bases are TGCGCCAGCAGCCAAGCGGCAGGGGGCTCCTACAATGAGCAGTTCTTC. Amino acid sequence: CASSQAAGGSYNEQFF.

V is TRBV7-2 and J is TRBJ2-2; TRBD1 might be the D (5 bases). V dropped 5 bases and J dropped 5 bases, with 12 bases sitting between them. CDR3 length: 14 residues. Germline assignment: CDR1 SGHTA and CDR2 FQGNSA. Written as DNA, the CDR3 is TGTGCCAGCAGCCCCCACCAGGGTACCGGGGAGCTGTTTTTT. Translation: CASSPHQGTGELFF. Full variable domain (rest looked up from reference TRBV7-2 and TRBJ2-2): GAGVSQSPSNKVTEKGKDVELRCDPISGHTALYWYRQSLGQGLEFLIYFQGNSAPDKSGLPSDRFSAERTGGSVSTLTIQRTQQEDSAVYLCASSPHQGTGELFFGEGSRLTVL.

The rearrangement links TRBV11-2 to TRBJ1-2, with D perhaps matching TRBD1 (5 bases). The CDR3 sequence is 13 residues long. CDR1 SGHAT and CDR2 FQNNGV come from the germline V gene. Trimming cost V 0 bases and J 5 bases, with 7 bases left between them. The CDR3 bases are TGTGCCAGCAGCTTAGATCCAGGGTATGGCTACACCTTC. This gives the protein CASSLDPGYGYTF.

The rearrangement links TRBV3-1 (or the pseudogene TRBV3-2) to TRBJ2-3; 10 bases line up with TRBD1. Germline loops: CDR1 LGHDT, CDR2 YNNKEL (reference sequence). The ends lost 0 bases at V and 4 bases at J; junction bases unmatched: 4. The CDR3 is 16 amino acids. DNA for the CDR3: TGTGCCAGCAGCCAAGATGGGACAGGGGTGCCAGATACGCAGTATTTT. The encoded protein is CASSQDGTGVPDTQYF.

The V and J genes are TRBV24-1 and TRBJ2-1; TRBD2 matches at 7 bases. J was trimmed by 3 bases and V by 2 bases; bases with no gene match: 6. Per germline, CDR1 KGHDR and CDR2 SFDVKD. There are 16 residues in the CDR3. The CDR3 region is CATSDSSGEGYNEQFF. In DNA, the CDR3 is TGTGCCACCAGTGATTCGTCCGGGGAGGGCTACAATGAGCAGTTCTTC.

J is TRBJ1-2 and V is TRBV9; TRBD1 aligns across 8 bases. Trimming took 6 bases from V and 0 from J; bases not matched to a gene: 13. Germline V gives CDR1 SGDLS, CDR2 YYNGEE. This CDR3 comprises 17 residues. The CDR3, as DNA: TGTGCCAGCACCGGAGGGGACAGGCGGGGGACTAACTATGGCTACACCTTC. Its protein is CASTGGDRRGTNYGYTF.

DNA of the CDR3: TGTGCCAGCAGCCAAGATGTTAAAGGCTACACCTTC. This gives the protein CASSQDVKGYTF. The chain carries TRBV4-2 and TRBJ1-2; D gene unclear. The CDR3 runs 12 residues. The V gene lost 0 bases and the J gene lost 8 bases, with 7 bases spanning the gap. The V gene's germline CDR1 is LGHNA and CDR2 YNFKEQ.

J is TRBJ2-3 and V is TRBV24-1, with TRBD1 identical over 11 bases. The germline CDR1 and CDR2 sequences are KGHDR and SFDVKD. The CDR3 is made up of 18 amino acids. V lost 4 bases to trimming and J lost 3 bases; unmatched junction nucleotides: 11. This CDR3 is CATSDSGTGGWGTDTQYF. CDR3 nucleotide sequence: TGTGCCACCAGTGACTCCGGGACAGGGGGTTGGGGTACAGATACGCAGTATTTT.

The chain couples TRBV27 to TRBJ2-7; 7 bases map to TRBD1. Trimming took 4 bases from V and 0 from J; bases not matched to a gene: 6. The CDR3 length is 15 residues. The germline gives CDR1 MNHEY, CDR2 SMNVEV (reference sequence). CDR3 protein: CASSSTGANSYEQYF. CDR3 nucleotide sequence: TGTGCCAGCAGTTCAACAGGGGCGAACTCCTACGAGCAGTACTTC.

V gene TRBV6-4 combines with J gene TRBJ2-1; 7 bases match TRBD2. The length of the CDR3 is 15 residues. Germline V gene data show CDR1 as MRHNA and CDR2 as SNTAGT. V dropped 3 bases and J dropped 2; count of bases not matched to a gene: 4. The CDR3 spells CASSEVAGAYNEQFF. Written as DNA, the CDR3 is TGTGCCAGCAGTGAAGTTGCGGGGGCCTACAATGAGCAGTTCTTC.

The CDR3 loop is CASSPNSGEATEAFF. For the CDR3, the DNA is TGCGCCAGCAGCCCCAATTCGGGGGAAGCAACTGAAGCTTTCTTT. The rearrangement joins TRBV5-1 to TRBJ1-1; D may be TRBD1 (5 bases). The CDR3 contains 15 residues. Germline V gene data show CDR1 as SGHRS and CDR2 as YFSETQ. V was pared by 4 bases and J by 5 bases, with 18 bases between.

This clone has only a few counts. The rearrangement uses TRBV7-2 and TRBJ2-5; 12 bases line up with TRBD2. The ends lost 5 bases at V and 5 bases at J; junction bases unmatched: 9. CDR3 size: 16 residues. Germline V lookup: CDR1 SGHTA, CDR2 FQGNSA. CDR3 sequence (DNA): TGTGCCAGCAGCAGGACTAGCGGGGCGGCGAGGGAGACCCAGTACTTC. Translated, it gives CASSRTSGAARETQYF.

This sequence joins TRBV19 and TRBJ2-5; D is ambiguous. Germline lookup yields CDR1 LNHDA and CDR2 SQIVND (reference sequence). The CDR3 has 14 amino acids. V lost 5 bases and J 1 base, leaving 11 bases between the germline ends. The CDR3 bases are TGTGCCAGTAGTCTCACAGAACTCCAAGAGACCCAGTACTTC. Amino acids: CASSLTELQETQYF.

This sequence joins TRBV13 and TRBJ2-7; 7 nucleotides match TRBD1. The CDR3 contains 14 residues. Trimming cost V 2 bases and J 7 bases; bases outside gene matches: 8. The germline V gene encodes CDR1 PRHDT and CDR2 FYEKMQ (reference sequence). The CDR3 DNA is TGTGCCAGCAGCTTATCACTAGGGGGCCGAGAGCAGTACTTC. It translates to CASSLSLGGREQYF.

This clone is a singleton in its sample. This rearrangement joins TRBV5-1 to TRBJ1-4, with no clear D. The germline V gene encodes CDR1 SGHRS and CDR2 YFSETQ. V shed 0 bases and J shed 2 bases, with 8 bases lying between them. CDR3 length equals 15 residues. This chain's CDR3 is CASSLGGLTNEKLFF. CDR3 DNA: TGCGCCAGCAGCTTGGGAGGGTTGACTAATGAAAAACTGTTTTTT. The full variable domain, completed using reference TRBV5-1 and TRBJ1-4, is KAGVTQTPRYLIKTRGQQVTLSCSPISGHRSVSWYQQTPGQGLQFLFEYFSETQRNKGNFPGRFSGRQFSNSRSEMNVSTLELGDSALYLCASSLGGLTNEKLFFGSGTQLSVL.

The chain recombines TRBV7-9 with TRBJ1-1; D unclear. V was pared by 2 bases and J by 3 bases, with 10 bases between. The CDR3 is 14 amino acids. Germline values: CDR1 SEHNR, CDR2 FQNEAQ (reference sequence). The CDR3 DNA reads as TGTGCCAGCAGCTTAAAGTTTTTAGACACTGAAGCTTTCTTT. This translates into CASSLKFLDTEAFF.

This chain links TRBV15 with TRBJ2-7; possibly TRBD2 for D (6 bases). Trimming stripped 0 bases from V and 6 bases from J, with 12 bases between. In germline, CDR1 is LNHNV, CDR2 YYDKDF (reference sequence). This CDR3 is 14 amino acids long. DNA for the CDR3: TGTGCCACCAGCAGAGATCTAACTAGCTCCGAGCAGTACTTC. As protein: CATSRDLTSSEQYF.

This clone was observed once. This sequence joins TRBV10-3 and TRBJ2-2; D is undetermined. The germline V and J ends were trimmed by 4 bases and 1 base, with 7 bases remaining between them. Germline V CDR1 and CDR2: ENHRY, SYGVKD. The CDR3 has 14 amino acids. CDR3 nucleotide sequence: TGTGCCATCAGTGCAGTAAGGAACACCGGGGAGCTGTTTTTT. Its protein product is CAISAVRNTGELFF.

The V and J genes are TRBV2 and TRBJ1-2; 7 bases fit TRBD1. Germline V gene data show CDR1 as SNHLY and CDR2 as FYNNEI. V shed 2 bases, J shed 7 bases, and the junction held 7 bases outside the gene matches. The CDR3 spans 14 residues. CDR3 protein: CASSELGTVGGYTF. The CDR3 nucleotides are TGTGCCAGCAGTGAATTGGGGACAGTCGGTGGCTACACCTTC.

The chain has TRBV27 and TRBJ2-5, with 8 bases matching TRBD1. The CDR3 contains 14 residues. The V gene end was trimmed by 8 bases and the J gene end by 5 bases; junction bases not matched to a gene: 10. The V gene's germline CDR1 is MNHEY and CDR2 SMNVEV (reference sequence). This CDR3 reads CASGLQGAWETQYF. Here the CDR3 DNA reads TGTGCCAGCGGCCTTCAGGGGGCTTGGGAGACCCAGTACTTC.

V is TRBV5-1 and J is TRBJ2-5; 9 nucleotides line up with TRBD1. The germline V gene encodes CDR1 SGHRS and CDR2 YFSETQ. This CDR3 contains 15 residues. With V trimmed by 2 bases and J by 3 bases, 5 bases remained unmatched. The CDR3 loop is CASSFGTGLKETQYF. In DNA, the CDR3 is TGCGCCAGCAGCTTTGGGACAGGGTTAAAAGAGACCCAGTACTTC.

The CDR3 sequence is CASSQTGTGGYEQYF. The DNA for the CDR3 is TGCGCCAGCAGCCAGACCGGGACAGGGGGGTACGAGCAGTACTTC. This chain joins TRBV4-1 and TRBJ2-7; TRBD1 matches at 11 bases. After removal of 3 bases from V and 4 bases from J, the junction contained 5 bases not matched to a gene. This CDR3 spans 15 amino acids. Germline loops: CDR1 MGHRA, CDR2 YSYEKL.

The chain carries TRBV6-5 and TRBJ1-1; D is undetermined. V was cut by 5 bases and J by 3 bases, with 13 bases left in between. Per germline, CDR1 MNHEY and CDR2 SVGAGI. The length of the CDR3 is 14 residues. CDR3 DNA sequence: TGTGCCAGCAGTATTGACGCGGTTTACACTGAAGCTTTCTTT. This sequence encodes CASSIDAVYTEAFF.

This clone was recorded a few times. The rearrangement uses TRBV10-1 and TRBJ1-1; 8 bases line up with TRBD1. Germline V lookup: CDR1 WNHNN, CDR2 SYGVQD (reference sequence). The CDR3 covers 16 residues. With 4 bases clipped from V and 5 bases from J, the junction kept 12 bases outside the gene matches. The CDR3 loop reads CASSGYDRGRKTEAFF. DNA of the CDR3: TGCGCCAGCAGTGGGTATGACAGGGGAAGGAAGACTGAAGCTTTCTTT.

The J gene is TRBJ2-7, the V gene TRBV7-9, with D possibly matching TRBD2 (6 bases). Germline V CDR1 and CDR2: SEHNR, FQNEAQ (reference sequence). Trimming removed 9 bases from V and 5 bases from J, with 23 bases in between. The CDR3 runs 15 residues. DNA for the CDR3: TGTGCCAGTCACGCCGCGGGGCAGGGCAGCCACGAGCAGTACTTC. It yields the protein CASHAAGQGSHEQYF.

The chain couples TRBV11-3 to TRBJ2-5, with D possibly TRBD2 on 6 matching bases. Germline-derived CDR1 and CDR2 are SGHNT and YENEEA. This CDR3 is 15 amino acids long. With 3 bases removed from V and 2 bases from J, the gap between germline ends came to 13 bases. The CDR3 DNA sequence: TGTGCCAGCAGCTTCGGTGGGGGGACTCAAGAGACCCAGTACTTC. It codes for CASSFGGGTQETQYF.

This clone was counted between two and nine times. A read error may produce the germline difference seen at one junction end. V is TRBV5-1 and J is TRBJ2-7, with D maybe TRBD1 (5 bases). Germline CDR1 is SGHRS and CDR2 is YFSETQ. The CDR3 is made up of 12 amino acids. The CDR3: CASSLDIYEQYF. The CDR3 DNA sequence: TGCGCCAGCAGTTTGGACATTTACGAGCAGTACTTC.

This clone was counted between two and nine times. The J gene is TRBJ1-5, the V gene TRBV10-1; D is uncertain. The V and J ends lost 6 bases and 4 bases respectively, with 10 bases between them. The CDR3 consists of 13 residues. Germline assignment: CDR1 WNHNN and CDR2 SYGVQD (reference sequence). The CDR3: CASSSAGNQPQHF. CDR3 DNA: TGCGCCAGCAGCTCCGCCGGGAATCAGCCCCAGCATTTT.

The chain has TRBV7-6 and TRBJ2-1, with TRBD2 matching 10 bases. Germline trimming cut 1 base from V and 3 bases from J; bases unmatched to any gene: 6. Germline V gene lookup returns CDR1 SGHVS and CDR2 FNYEAQ. This CDR3 contains 17 residues. CDR3 sequence reads: CASSLELAGTYYNEQFF. CDR3 in DNA: TGTGCCAGCAGCTTAGAACTAGCGGGGACCTACTACAATGAGCAGTTCTTC.